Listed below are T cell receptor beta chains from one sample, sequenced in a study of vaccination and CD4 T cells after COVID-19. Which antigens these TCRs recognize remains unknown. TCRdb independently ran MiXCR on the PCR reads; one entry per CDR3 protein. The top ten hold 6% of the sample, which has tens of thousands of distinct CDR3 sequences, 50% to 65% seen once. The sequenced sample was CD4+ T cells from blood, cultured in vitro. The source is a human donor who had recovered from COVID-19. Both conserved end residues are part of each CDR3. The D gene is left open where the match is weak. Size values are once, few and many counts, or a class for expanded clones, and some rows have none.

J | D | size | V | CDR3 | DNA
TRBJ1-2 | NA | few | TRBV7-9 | CASSPRTGNYGYTF | TGTGCCAGCAGCCCAAGGACGGGAAACTATGGCTACACCTTC
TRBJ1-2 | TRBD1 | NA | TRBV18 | CASSPTGEDYGYTF | TGTGCCAGCTCACCAACAGGGGAGGACTATGGCTACACCTTC
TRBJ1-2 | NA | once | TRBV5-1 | CASSLLDTNYGYTF | TGCGCCAGCAGCTTGCTGGACACTAACTATGGCTACACCTTC
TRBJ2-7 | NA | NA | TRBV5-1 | CASSLTFYEQYF | TGCGCCAGCAGCTTGACCTTCTACGAGCAGTACTTC
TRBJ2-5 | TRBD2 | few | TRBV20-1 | CSATRTSGTQETQYF | TGCAGTGCTACCCGGACTAGCGGGACTCAAGAGACCCAGTACTTC
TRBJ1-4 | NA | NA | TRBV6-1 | CASSQQVNEKLFF | TGTGCCAGCAGTCAACAAGTTAATGAAAAACTGTTTTTT
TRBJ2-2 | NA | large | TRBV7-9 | CASSWGNTGELFF | TGTGCCAGCAGCTGGGGGAACACCGGGGAGCTGTTTTTT
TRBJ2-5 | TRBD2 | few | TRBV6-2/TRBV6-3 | CASSSGAGGKTQYF | TGTGCCAGCTCTTCCGGGGCGGGAGGGAAGACCCAGTACTTC
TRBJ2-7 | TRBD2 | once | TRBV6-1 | CASSGTSGLNGQYF | TGTGCCAGCAGTGGGACTAGCGGGCTTAACGGGCAGTACTTC
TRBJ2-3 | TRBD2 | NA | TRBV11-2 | CASSKGLAEAVSTDTQYF | TGTGCCAGCAGCAAGGGACTAGCGGAGGCAGTTAGCACAGATACGCAGTATTTT
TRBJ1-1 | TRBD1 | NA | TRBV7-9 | CASSHRGNNLNEAFF | TGTGCCAGCAGCCACAGGGGAAACAACTTAAACGAAGCTTTCTTT
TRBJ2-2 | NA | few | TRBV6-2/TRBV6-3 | CASTPGRTGELFF | TGTGCCAGTACCCCGGGGCGCACCGGGGAGCTGTTTTTT
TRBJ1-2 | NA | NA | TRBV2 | CASSIVLGGYTF | TGTGCCAGCAGTATCGTTCTGGGCGGCTACACCTTC
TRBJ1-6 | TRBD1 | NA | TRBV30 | CAWRTGGAYNSPLHF | TGTGCCTGGAGGACAGGGGGCGCCTATAATTCACCCCTCCACTTT
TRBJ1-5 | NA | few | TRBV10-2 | CATAGAQRNQPQHF | TGCGCCACCGCGGGTGCCCAGAGGAACCAGCCCCAGCATTTT
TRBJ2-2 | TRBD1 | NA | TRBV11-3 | CASADRGNTGELFF | TGTGCCAGCGCGGACAGGGGGAACACCGGGGAGCTGTTTTTT
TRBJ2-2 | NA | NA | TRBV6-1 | CASSRAGELFF | TGTGCCAGCAGTAGGGCCGGGGAGCTGTTTTTT
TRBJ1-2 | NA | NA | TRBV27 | CASSFSGDRYGYTF | TGTGCCAGCAGTTTTTCAGGGGATCGCTATGGCTACACCTTC
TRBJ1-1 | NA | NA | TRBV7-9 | CASSLTENTEAFF | TGTGCCAGCAGCTTGACAGAGAACACTGAAGCTTTCTTT
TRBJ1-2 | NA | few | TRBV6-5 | CASSSPGVGGYTF | TGTGCCAGCAGTTCCCCAGGGGTCGGTGGCTACACCTTC
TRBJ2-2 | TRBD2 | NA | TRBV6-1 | CASSLVGSSGNTGELFF | TGTGCCAGCAGCCTCGTGGGCTCTAGCGGTAACACCGGGGAGCTGTTTTTT
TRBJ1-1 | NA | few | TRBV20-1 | CSARTDPNTEAFF | TGCAGTGCTAGGACGGACCCGAACACTGAAGCTTTCTTT
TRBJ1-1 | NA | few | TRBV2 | CASSEIRARTSEAFF | TGTGCCAGCAGTGAAATAAGGGCTCGAACTAGTGAAGCTTTCTTT
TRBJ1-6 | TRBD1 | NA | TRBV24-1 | CATSWKQGAYSDSPLHF | TGTGCCACCAGTTGGAAACAGGGGGCATATTCTGACTCACCCCTCCACTTT
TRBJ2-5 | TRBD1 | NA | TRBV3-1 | CASSQDQETGYQETQYF | TGTGCCAGCAGCCAAGATCAGGAGACAGGGTACCAAGAGACCCAGTACTTC
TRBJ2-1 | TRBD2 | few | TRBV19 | CASRPSGGGNEQFF | TGTGCCAGTAGGCCTAGCGGGGGGGGGAATGAGCAGTTCTTC
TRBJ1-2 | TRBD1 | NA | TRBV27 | CASSPLRFGQGTRPIYGYTF | TGTGCCAGCAGTCCACTCCGATTCGGACAGGGGACCCGGCCAATCTATGGCTACACCTTC
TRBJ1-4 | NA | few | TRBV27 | CASSLTQGTNEKLFF | TGTGCCAGCAGTCTCACCCAGGGCACTAATGAAAAACTGTTTTTT
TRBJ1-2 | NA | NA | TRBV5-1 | CASSLEGTPRHGYTF | TGCGCCAGCAGCTTGGAGGGGACACCCCGCCATGGCTACACCTTC
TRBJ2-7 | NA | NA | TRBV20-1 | CSAITRYEQYF | TGCAGTGCCATTACTCGCTACGAGCAGTACTTC
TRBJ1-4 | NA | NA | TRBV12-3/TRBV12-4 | CASKRQNEKLFF | TGTGCCAGCAAAAGACAGAATGAAAAACTGTTTTTT
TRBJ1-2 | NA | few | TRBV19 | CASSIESRPGGYTF | TGTGCCAGTAGTATTGAGTCGCGTCCGGGAGGCTACACCTTC
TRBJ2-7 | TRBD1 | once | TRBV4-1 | CASSRPGTGNGEQYF | TGCGCCAGCAGCCGTCCCGGGACAGGGAACGGTGAGCAGTACTTC
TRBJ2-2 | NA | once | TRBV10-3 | CAISEGPLNTGELFF | TGTGCCATCAGTGAGGGGCCACTGAACACCGGGGAGCTGTTTTTT
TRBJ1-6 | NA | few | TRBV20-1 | CSARKLLRVSYNSPLHF | TGCAGTGCTAGAAAGCTACTTCGCGTCTCCTATAATTCACCCCTCCACTTT
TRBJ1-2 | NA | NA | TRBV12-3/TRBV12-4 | CASSQGQAYGYTF | TGTGCCAGCAGCCAGGGCCAGGCCTATGGCTACACCTTC
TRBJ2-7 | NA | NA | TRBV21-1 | CASSEGSYYEQYF | TGTGCCAGCAGCGAGGGCTCATACTACGAGCAGTACTTC
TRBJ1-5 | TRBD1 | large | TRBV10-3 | CAVGQGGNQPQHF | TGTGCCGTAGGACAGGGAGGAAATCAGCCCCAGCATTTT
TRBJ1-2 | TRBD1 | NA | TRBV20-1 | CSASVGQGRDGYTF | TGCAGTGCTAGTGTGGGACAGGGGCGAGATGGCTACACCTTC
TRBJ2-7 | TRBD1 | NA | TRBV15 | CATSRDRGSYEQYF | TGTGCCACCAGCCGGGACAGGGGAAGCTACGAGCAGTACTTC
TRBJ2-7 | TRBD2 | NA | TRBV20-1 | CSATSGRGTYEQYF | TGCAGTGCTACAAGCGGGAGGGGAACCTACGAGCAGTACTTC
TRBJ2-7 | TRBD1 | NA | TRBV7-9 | CASSWTGSSYEQYF | TGTGCCAGCAGCTGGACAGGGAGCTCCTACGAGCAGTACTTC
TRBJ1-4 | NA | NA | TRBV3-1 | CASSQLGRANEKLFF | TGTGCCAGCAGCCAGTTAGGGAGGGCTAATGAAAAACTGTTTTTT